The 30 T cell receptor beta chains in this list originate from one sample, sequenced in a study of blood T cells in healthy people across ages. The authors ran a second PCR of about 6 to 11 cycles using a sample-barcoded 5' primer and a J-beta primer mix. Via MiXCR, TCRdb re-called the 5' RACE reads, giving one row per CDR3 protein. This table holds about 1.1 million distinct CDR3 sequences, under 40% found once. Sequenced material: blood. These receptors were taken from a man aged 18 to 30 in good health.

This clonotype turned up a few times. CDR3 residues: CASSQDSYEQFF. The CDR3 region has the DNA TGTGCCAGCAGCCAGGACAGTTACGAGCAGTTCTTC. V is TRBV3-1 and J is TRBJ2-1; a weak D match, TRBD1 (6 bases). Germline V CDR1 and CDR2: LGHDT, YNNKEL (reference sequence). The CDR3 totals 12 residues. V was pared by 3 bases and J by 10 bases, with 10 bases between.

This clonotype showed up many times. The CDR3 here is CASSSQGGYGYTF. The CDR3 nucleotides read TGTGCCAGCAGTTCACAGGGGGGCTATGGCTACACCTTC. V and J are TRBV6-6 and TRBJ1-2; 8 nucleotides align to TRBD1. Germline CDR1 and CDR2: MNHNY and SVGAGI (reference sequence). With 4 bases clipped from V and 4 bases from J, the junction kept 2 bases outside the gene matches. The CDR3 loop spans 13 amino acids.

A few counts support this clonotype. This chain joins TRBV5-4 and TRBJ1-1; TRBD1 aligns across 8 bases. The CDR3 runs to 15 residues. Trimming cost V 2 bases and J 4 bases; bases outside gene matches: 7. Germline CDR1 is SGHNT and CDR2 is YYREEE (reference sequence). As DNA, the CDR3 is TGTGCCAGCAGCTTCGGACAGGGTATGGGCACTGAAGCTTTCTTT. This codes for CASSFGQGMGTEAFF.

The chain joins TRBV6-1 to TRBJ1-1; possibly TRBD1 for D (6 bases). The CDR3 sequence is 14 residues long. Trimming left V 2 bases short and J 3 bases short, with 10 bases between. CDR1 is MNHNS and CDR2 is SASEGT in the germline V gene. The DNA for the CDR3 is TGTGCCAGCAGTGAATATAACAGGGACACTGAAGCTTTCTTT. Its protein product is CASSEYNRDTEAFF.

The V and J genes are TRBV2 and TRBJ1-2; D might be TRBD1 (6 bases). Germline V CDR1 and CDR2: SNHLY, FYNNEI. This CDR3 has 13 residues. Trimming took off 7 bases at V and 2 bases at J, with 11 bases between the two ends. CDR3 sequence reads: CASTGTKNYGYTF. The CDR3 DNA follows: TGTGCCAGCACCGGGACAAAGAACTATGGCTACACCTTC.

This clonotype was counted between two and nine times. V gene TRBV11-2 combines with J gene TRBJ1-1, with no clear D. The CDR3 sequence is 13 residues long. Germline V lookup: CDR1 SGHAT, CDR2 FQNNGV. Between the trimmed V and J ends, which lost 5 bases and 7 bases, there was a span of 14 bases. CDR3 DNA sequence: TGTGCCAGCAGCGTAGTTTCTGTGTTTGAAGCTTTCTTT. This gives the protein CASSVVSVFEAFF.

This clonotype has more than one count but fewer than ten. The V gene is TRBV7-2, the J gene TRBJ2-1; 9 positions agree with TRBD1. This CDR3 spans 15 amino acids. Germline lookup yields CDR1 SGHTA and CDR2 FQGNSA. The V and J ends lost 1 base and 7 bases, in that order; junction bases with no gene match: 5. The CDR3 region is CASSLGRQGVNEQFF. CDR3 nucleotides: TGTGCCAGCAGCTTAGGGCGACAGGGGGTGAATGAGCAGTTCTTC. Filled out from reference TRBV7-2 and TRBJ2-1, the complete variable domain reads GAGVSQSPSNKVTEKGKDVELRCDPISGHTALYWYRQSLGQGLEFLIYFQGNSAPDKSGLPSDRFSAERTGGSVSTLTIQRTQQEDSAVYLCASSLGRQGVNEQFFGPGTRLTVL.

V usage is TRBV20-1 and J usage is TRBJ2-5, with D tentatively TRBD1 or TRBD2 (6 bases each). This CDR3 has 12 residues. Germline CDR1 DFQATT, CDR2 SNEGSKA (reference sequence). V was pared by 5 bases and J by 2 bases, with 9 bases between. The CDR3 DNA follows: TGCAGTGCTGGGGGGCTACAAGAGACCCAGTACTTC. Its translation is CSAGGLQETQYF.

Remarks on this clonotype: Since a far larger clone is one base different, this is likely a read error. The CDR3 loop is CASSLARAYNEQFF. CDR3 bases: TGTGCCAGCAGCTTAGCCAGGGCCTACAATGAGCAGTTCTTC. This chain connects TRBV7-2 to TRBJ2-1; possible D gene TRBD1, 5 bases. Trimming removed 0 bases from V and 2 bases from J, with 5 bases in between. Germline V gene sequence: CDR1 SGHTA, CDR2 FQGNSA. This CDR3 is 14 amino acids long.

This clonotype has just a few counts. V and J are TRBV20-1 and TRBJ1-2; unclear D gene. The CDR3 totals 13 residues. Looked up from germline, CDR1 is DFQATT and CDR2 is SNEGSKA (reference sequence). Trimming shortened V by 5 bases and J by 7 bases, and 17 bases separated the two germline ends. The CDR3 here is CSAPSGGLSGYTF. The CDR3 DNA reads TGCAGTGCTCCCTCTGGTGGACTGTCTGGCTACACCTTC.

The chain has TRBV6-5 and TRBJ2-3; D call uncertain. The length of the CDR3 is 14 residues. V dropped 0 bases and J dropped 0 bases, with 4 bases sitting between them. Per germline, CDR1 MNHEY and CDR2 SVGAGI. The CDR3 bases are TGTGCCAGCAGTTACTCGGTTAGCACAGATACGCAGTATTTT. Protein product: CASSYSVSTDTQYF.

This sequence joins TRBV6-2 or TRBV6-3 and TRBJ2-3; possible D gene TRBD2, 6 bases. V lost 5 bases and J 6 bases, leaving 15 bases between the germline ends. Germline CDR1 MNHEY, CDR2 SVGEGT. CDR3 size: 14 residues. This chain's CDR3 is CASSRLGEDDTQYF. The CDR3 DNA sequence: TGTGCCAGCAGTCGACTAGGGGAAGACGATACGCAGTATTTT.

This chain joins TRBV2 and TRBJ1-2; 7 bases agree with TRBD1. Germline V CDR1 and CDR2: SNHLY, FYNNEI. The trim removed 6 bases at V and 2 bases at J, leaving 9 bases unmatched. There are 15 residues in the CDR3. The CDR3 loop is CASSRQGERNYGYTF. DNA of the CDR3: TGTGCCAGCAGCAGACAGGGAGAAAGAAACTATGGCTACACCTTC. The whole variable domain, remainder taken from reference TRBV2 and TRBJ1-2, is EPEVTQTPSHQVTQMGQEVILRCVPISNHLYFYWYRQILGQKVEFLVSFYNNEISEKSEIFDDQFSVERPDGSNFTLKIRSTKLEDSAMYFCASSRQGERNYGYTFGSGTRLTVV.

This sequence joins TRBV4-3 and TRBJ1-1, with D possibly being TRBD1 (5 bases). The V end lost 3 bases, the J end lost 6 bases, and 20 bases lay between the germline ends. Germline CDR1 and CDR2: LGHNA and YSLEER. There are 16 residues in the CDR3. The CDR3 here is CASSHPNRGTSSEAFF. The CDR3 DNA is TGCGCCAGCAGCCACCCCAACCGAGGGACCTCTTCTGAAGCTTTCTTT.

V is TRBV10-3 and J is TRBJ2-7; TRBD1 might be the D (6 bases). The V end was cut by 5 bases, the J end by 3 bases, with 14 bases between. Germline values: CDR1 ENHRY, CDR2 SYGVKD. The CDR3 spans 14 residues. The CDR3 sequence is CAISQDRDFYEQYF. CDR3 sequence (DNA): TGTGCCATCAGTCAGGACAGAGATTTCTACGAGCAGTACTTC.

This clonotype has just a few counts. The chain links TRBV7-3 to TRBJ2-1; the D gene is possibly TRBD2 (5 bases). The germline V gene has CDR1 SGHTA and CDR2 FQGTGA. V dropped 2 bases and J dropped 7 bases, with 12 bases sitting between them. The CDR3 contains 14 residues. The CDR3 coding sequence is TGTGCCAGCAGCTTATTACGGGGTGTTAATGAGCAGTTCTTC. It is translated as CASSLLRGVNEQFF. The entire variable domain, with the rest obtained from reference TRBV7-3 and TRBJ2-1, is as follows: GAGVSQTPSNKVTEKGKYVELRCDPISGHTALYWYRQSLGQGPEFLIYFQGTGAADDSGLPNDRFFAVRPEGSVSTLKIQRTERGDSAVYLCASSLLRGVNEQFFGPGTRLTVL.

The rearrangement uses TRBV4-1 and TRBJ1-5; D is unclear. The CDR3 runs 15 residues. V dropped 4 bases and J dropped 8 bases, with 18 bases sitting between them. Germline CDR1 is MGHRA and CDR2 is YSYEKL. The CDR3 here is CASSRQHNTYEPQHF. The CDR3 DNA reads as TGCGCCAGCAGCCGGCAACACAACACTTATGAGCCCCAGCATTTT.

This clonotype was seen more than once but under ten times. The rearrangement joins TRBV12-3 or TRBV12-4 to TRBJ1-1; 7 bases fit TRBD1. The CDR3 loop spans 14 amino acids. The junction had 7 bases not matched to a gene; V was cut back by 5 bases and J by 4 bases. CDR3 sequence: CASSKRDRSTEAFF. As DNA, the CDR3 is TGTGCCAGCAGTAAACGGGACAGATCCACTGAAGCTTTCTTT.

This rearrangement joins TRBV20-1 to TRBJ1-1, with D possibly TRBD1 on 5 matching bases. The germline V and J ends were trimmed by 0 bases and 1 base, with 30 bases remaining between them. Germline V gives CDR1 DFQATT, CDR2 SNEGSKA (reference sequence). This CDR3 has 21 amino acids. CDR3 sequence reads: CSARDEEVEGLQGGGNTEAFF. The CDR3 region has the DNA TGCAGTGCTAGAGATGAAGAGGTCGAAGGGCTTCAGGGCGGAGGGAACACTGAAGCTTTCTTT.

The chain recombines TRBV20-1 with TRBJ1-1, with no clear D. The CDR3 sequence is 13 residues long. In germline, CDR1 is DFQATT, CDR2 SNEGSKA (reference sequence). Trimming removed 5 bases from V and 1 base from J, with 11 bases in between. The CDR3 is CSAGRVANTEAFF. CDR3 nucleotides: TGCAGTGCTGGGCGAGTAGCGAACACTGAAGCTTTCTTT.

This clonotype was counted between two and nine times. The rearrangement links TRBV5-1 to TRBJ1-1; D is undetermined. The V gene's germline CDR1 is SGHRS and CDR2 YFSETQ. The V gene lost 4 bases and the J gene lost 1 base, with 17 bases spanning the gap. CDR3 length equals 16 residues. Here the CDR3 reads CASSLDRLEANTEAFF. CDR3 bases: TGCGCCAGCAGCCTTGATCGACTGGAGGCGAACACTGAAGCTTTCTTT.

This clonotype was recorded a few times. The chain is built from TRBV14 and TRBJ2-7; D possibly corresponds to TRBD2 (5 bases). V was cut by 3 bases and J by 2 bases, with 17 bases left in between. The CDR3 totals 16 residues. The V gene's germline CDR1 is SGHDN and CDR2 FVKESK. The CDR3 DNA follows: TGTGCCAGCAGCCACGAATCGGGAACCCTAACCTACGAGCAGTACTTC. It yields the protein CASSHESGTLTYEQYF.

The chain uses TRBV6-5 and TRBJ2-7; no clear D. V was shortened by 11 bases and J by 3 bases, with 23 bases between the two germline ends. The CDR3 has 15 residues. Looked up from germline, CDR1 is MNHEY and CDR2 is SVGAGI. CDR3 DNA sequence: TGTGCCGGCTGTCAGAACCCTCTCACCCTCTACGAGCAGTACTTC. As protein: CAGCQNPLTLYEQYF.

The chain combines TRBV20-1 with TRBJ1-2; D not resolved. The CDR3 runs 13 residues. CDR1 and CDR2 from the germline V gene are DFQATT and SNEGSKA (reference sequence). With 2 bases removed from V and 4 bases from J, the gap between germline ends came to 11 bases. CDR3 sequence (DNA): TGCAGTGCTAGAAGGGCCGCCAGCTATGGCTACACCTTC. Amino acid sequence: CSARRAASYGYTF.

The chain combines TRBV14 with TRBJ2-2, with D unresolved. Germline V gene data show CDR1 as SGHDN and CDR2 as FVKESK. The CDR3 covers 16 residues. V was clipped by 4 bases and J by 1 base, with 13 bases between them. DNA for the CDR3: TGTGCCAGCAGCCTCGGACGGCCCCAGAACACCGGGGAGCTGTTTTTT. This codes for CASSLGRPQNTGELFF.

This chain joins TRBV2 and TRBJ1-1, with 12 bases lining up with TRBD1. This CDR3 spans 15 amino acids. The junction had 10 bases not matched to a gene; V was cut back by 7 bases and J by 7 bases. Per the germline V gene, CDR1 is SNHLY and CDR2 is FYNNEI. CDR3 DNA sequence: TGTGCCAGCACCGGAGGGACAGGGGGCTTGGGTGAAGCTTTCTTT. Translated: CASTGGTGGLGEAFF.

This chain connects TRBV20-1 to TRBJ2-2; 10 bases are shared with TRBD1. V lost 0 bases, J lost 1 base, and 5 bases stayed unmatched. Germline V lookup: CDR1 DFQATT, CDR2 SNEGSKA (reference sequence). The CDR3 has 17 residues. The CDR3 DNA reads as TGCAGTGCTAGAGATCGGGACAGGGGAGGGAACACCGGGGAGCTGTTTTTT. Residues: CSARDRDRGGNTGELFF.

This clonotype appeared a few times. This chain joins TRBV12-3 or TRBV12-4 and TRBJ1-2, with D perhaps matching TRBD1 (6 bases). The length of the CDR3 is 15 residues. V lost 1 base to trimming and J lost 4 bases, with 13 bases between them. CDR3 nucleotide sequence: TGTGCCAGCAGTTTAGGGATAGCAGGGGCCTATGGCTACACCTTC. Translation gives CASSLGIAGAYGYTF.

In its sample, this clonotype was seen a few times. This chain joins TRBV29-1 and TRBJ1-4; tentatively, D is TRBD1 (5 bases). CDR1 is SQVTM and CDR2 is ANQGSEA in the germline V gene. The CDR3 runs to 13 residues. The V end lost 6 bases, the J end lost 4 bases, and 12 bases lay between the germline ends. For the CDR3, the DNA is TGCAGCGTACGGGGACTGAGTAATGAAAAACTGTTTTTT. Its protein product is CSVRGLSNEKLFF.

This clonotype has just a few counts. The chain recombines TRBV20-1 with TRBJ2-3; TRBD2 agrees at 8 bases. Trimming at V came to 5 bases and at J to 1 base, leaving 5 bases not matched to a gene. Germline loops: CDR1 DFQATT, CDR2 SNEGSKA (reference sequence). This CDR3 contains 14 residues. CDR3 DNA: TGCAGTGCTTCACTAGCGGAACGCACAGATACGCAGTATTTT. Translated, it gives CSASLAERTDTQYF.